This entry features one T cell receptor (beta chain) sequence. The CDR3 consists of 14 residues. Germline assignment: CDR1 MNHEY and CDR2 SVGEGT. The V and J ends lost 6 bases and 5 bases respectively, with 16 bases between them. This specimen belongs to a study of T-cell memory formation after mild COVID-19. TCRdb reprocessed the 5' RACE reads via MiXCR and lists one record per CDR3 protein. The profile shows approximately 99,000 distinct CDR3 sequences, 15% to 20% of them singletons. The source material was PBMCs or a T cell subset sorted from them (not recorded which). This TCR was sampled from a man aged 18 to 29 who had mild COVID-19 (a few samples of this study predate the infection). Cell type and time point are not known. V usage is TRBV6-2 or TRBV6-3 and J usage is TRBJ2-5; tentative D call: TRBD2 (7 bases). The CDR3 loop reads CASRWRGGPETQYF. The CDR3 DNA sequence: TGTGCCAGCAGGTGGAGGGGGGGTCCTGAGACCCAGTACTTC.